A single sample is the source of the 10 T cell receptor beta chains below, sequenced in a study of cytomegalovirus exposure and HLA in healthy donors. 60 Vbeta and 13 Jbeta primers were used in PCR. TCRdb keeps only in-frame clones here, not all; method: immunoSEQ multiplex PCR. The table has 90,000 to 150,000 clones, 81% seen once; the top ten hold about 2%. Sample: PBMCs. The receptors were sampled from a woman aged 40 to 50 in good health and CMV-seronegative.

This rearrangement joins TRBV19 to TRBJ2-3, with 7 bases that match TRBD1. V lost 5 bases, J lost 4 bases, and 6 bases stayed unmatched. The CDR3 sequence is 14 residues long. Germline V lookup: CDR1 LNHDA, CDR2 SQIVND (reference sequence). The CDR3 reads CASSLQGIPDTQYF. The CDR3 DNA follows: TGTGCCAGTAGTTTACAGGGGATCCCAGATACGCAGTATTTT.

The chain uses TRBV7-3 and TRBJ2-1; D possibly corresponds to TRBD1 (5 bases). Trimming pared 2 bases from V and 0 bases from J, leaving 11 bases between. Germline V gene sequence: CDR1 SGHTA, CDR2 FQGTGA. CDR3 length: 16 residues. The CDR3 here is CASSLRQQSSYNEQFF. In DNA, the CDR3 is TGTGCCAGCAGCTTACGACAGCAGAGCTCCTACAATGAGCAGTTCTTC.

The chain carries TRBV10-2 and TRBJ2-2; 10 positions agree with TRBD1. After removal of 9 bases from V and 6 bases from J, the junction contained 7 bases not matched to a gene. Germline V CDR1 and CDR2: WSHSY, SAAADI. CDR3 length: 14 residues. The CDR3 here is CASRRDRGAGELFF. The CDR3 DNA reads TGCGCCAGTAGGAGGGACAGGGGTGCCGGGGAGCTGTTTTTT.

This chain links TRBV30 with TRBJ1-5, with 9 bases aligning to TRBD1. This CDR3 has 16 amino acids. Germline CDR1 GTSNPN, CDR2 SVGIG (reference sequence). J lost 7 bases, V lost 2 bases, and 12 bases had no gene match. For the CDR3, the DNA is TGTGCCTGGAGTTATCACAGGGGGCTACCCAACCAGCCCCAGCATTTT. Its protein product is CAWSYHRGLPNQPQHF.

The chain couples TRBV4-3 to TRBJ1-1; D possibly corresponds to TRBD1 (6 bases). The CDR3 runs 15 residues. V was trimmed by 0 bases and J by 4 bases, leaving 12 bases between them. Germline values: CDR1 LGHNA, CDR2 YSLEER. CDR3 in amino acids: CASSQEPGVGTEAFF. The DNA of the CDR3 is TGCGCCAGCAGCCAAGAACCAGGGGTGGGCACTGAAGCTTTCTTT.

This sequence joins TRBV18 and TRBJ2-3; no clear D gene. CDR1 is KGHSH and CDR2 is LQKENI in the germline V gene. The CDR3 loop spans 13 amino acids. Trimming removed 2 bases at V and 5 bases at J, with 8 bases between. The CDR3 DNA reads as TGTGCCAGCTCACCAGCAGGAATAGATACGCAGTATTTT. It specifies CASSPAGIDTQYF.

This rearrangement joins TRBV2 to TRBJ2-5; D may be TRBD2 (5 bases). CDR3 length equals 18 residues. CDR1 is SNHLY, CDR2 FYNNEI, per germline. Trimming left V 3 bases short and J 7 bases short, with 27 bases between. The CDR3: CASSDNDRKAGFPPTQYF. CDR3 DNA sequence: TGTGCCAGCAGTGATAACGATCGAAAGGCGGGTTTCCCCCCGACCCAGTACTTC.

J is TRBJ1-2 and V is TRBV11-2; TRBD1 matches at 7 bases. From germline, CDR1 is SGHAT and CDR2 FQNNGV. The CDR3 covers 16 residues. The V and J ends lost 4 bases and 6 bases, in that order; junction bases with no gene match: 14. The CDR3 DNA follows: TGTGCCAGCAGCTCTGAAGATGACAGGGAATTAGATGGCTACACCTTC. As protein: CASSSEDDRELDGYTF. The variable domain in full, completed from reference TRBV11-2 and TRBJ1-2, reads EAGVAQSPRYKIIEKRQSVAFWCNPISGHATLYWYQQILGQGPKLLIQFQNNGVVDDSQLPKDRFSAERLKGVDSTLKIQPAKLEDSAVYLCASSSEDDRELDGYTFGSGTRLTVV.

The chain employs TRBV5-6 and TRBJ2-3, with 8 bases lining up with TRBD1. V lost 2 bases, J lost 3 bases, and 11 bases stayed unmatched. The CDR3 covers 17 residues. Germline CDR1 and CDR2: SGHDT and YYEEEE. CDR3 in DNA: TGTGCCAGCAGCTTCCGTGGGACAGGCAGGGGGACAGATACGCAGTATTTT. It yields the protein CASSFRGTGRGTDTQYF.

The chain carries TRBV4-2 and TRBJ2-7; the D is unclear. The germline gives CDR1 LGHNA, CDR2 YNFKEQ. This CDR3 region has 11 residues. With 5 bases removed from V and 0 bases from J, the gap between germline ends came to 2 bases. CDR3 sequence (DNA): TGTGCCAGCAGCTACTCCTACGAGCAGTACTTC. Translated: CASSYSYEQYF.